These T cell receptor beta chains were read from a single sample in a study of CD8 T cells in Susac syndrome. TCRdb reprocessed the immunoSEQ multiplex PCR reads via MiXCR and lists one record per CDR3 protein. This sample has about 120,000 distinct CDR3 sequences, with 94% found just once. What was sequenced was CD4+ T cells from PBMCs. These receptors all stem from a human donor in good health. The CDR3 runs from the conserved cysteine through the conserved F or W. A D gene is named only where the DNA matches it firmly. The listing skips clone size in some rows; elsewhere it reads once, few, many or a size class.

clone_size j_call v_call d_call cdr3_aa cdr3_nt
- TRBJ1-4 TRBV2 - CASRTTGLTNEKLFF TGTGCCAGCAGAACTACAGGGTTGACTAATGAAAAACTGTTTTTT
once TRBJ1-1 TRBV7-2 TRBD1 CASSPGTGYRNTEAFF TGTGCCAGCAGCCCTGGGACAGGGTATAGGAACACTGAAGCTTTCTTT
- TRBJ2-7 TRBV29-1 TRBD1 CSVKSQGVGAYEQYF TGCAGCGTTAAATCACAGGGGGTCGGGGCCTACGAGCAGTACTTC
once TRBJ2-7 TRBV5-1 - CASSPTPGEGYEQYF TGCGCCAGCAGCCCGACCCCAGGGGAGGGTTACGAGCAGTACTTC
- TRBJ1-4 TRBV4-3 - CASSQRTANEKLFF TGCGCCAGCAGCCAAAGGACCGCTAATGAAAAACTGTTTTTT
- TRBJ1-2 TRBV19 - CASTTWEASPYGYTF TGTGCCAGTACCACATGGGAGGCGTCACCTTATGGCTACACCTTC
- TRBJ2-7 TRBV12-3/TRBV12-4 - CASSLLGYEQYF TGTGCCAGCAGTTTGCTGGGGTACGAGCAGTACTTC
- TRBJ2-2 TRBV30 - CAWSGQLNTGELFF TGTGCCTGGAGTGGACAGCTGAACACCGGGGAGCTGTTTTTT
- TRBJ1-2 TRBV5-6 TRBD1 CASSSVGTGYGYTF TGTGCCAGCAGCTCAGTCGGGACAGGGTATGGCTACACCTTC
- TRBJ2-7 TRBV3-1 - CASSQGWQQQYF TGTGCCAGCAGCCAAGGATGGCAGCAGCAGTACTTC
- TRBJ2-1 TRBV29-1 - CSVPRSSGEQFF TGCAGCGTCCCTCGGTCGAGCGGTGAGCAGTTCTTC
- TRBJ1-1 TRBV2 - CASSAEFGTEAFF TGTGCCAGCAGTGCCGAGTTCGGCACTGAAGCTTTCTTT
- TRBJ2-5 TRBV10-3 - CAISASQETQYF TGTGCCATCAGTGCGTCACAAGAGACCCAGTACTTC
few TRBJ2-5 TRBV2 - CASSDRAETQYF TGTGCCAGCAGTGACAGGGCTGAGACCCAGTACTTC
- TRBJ1-1 TRBV6-1 - CASGRDGSTEAFF TGTGCCAGCGGTCGCGATGGGAGCACTGAAGCTTTCTTT
- TRBJ1-4 TRBV18 - CASSPGATNEKLFF TGTGCCAGCTCACCAGGCGCAACTAATGAAAAACTGTTTTTT
- TRBJ2-3 TRBV11-2 TRBD2 CASSFTFTSGRGRATDTQYF TGTGCCAGCAGCTTTACTTTCACTAGCGGGAGAGGAAGGGCGACAGATACGCAGTATTTT
once TRBJ2-5 TRBV20-1 - CSAREAGLSQYF TGCAGTGCTAGAGAAGCAGGACTTTCCCAGTACTTC
- TRBJ2-3 TRBV20-1 TRBD2 CSADGLAGDTQYF TGCAGTGCTGATGGACTAGCCGGAGATACGCAGTATTTT
- TRBJ2-5 TRBV3-1 TRBD2 CASRFTSGETQYF TGTGCCAGCAGGTTCACTAGCGGGGAGACCCAGTACTTC
few TRBJ2-7 TRBV4-1 - CASSQGFLGTSYEQYF TGCGCCAGCAGCCAAGGGTTTTTGGGGACGTCCTACGAGCAGTACTTC
- TRBJ1-2 TRBV2 - CASSEDDGYGYTF TGTGCCAGCAGTGAAGATGACGGGTATGGCTACACCTTC
- TRBJ2-5 TRBV4-2 TRBD1 CASSQGDRGHQETQYF TGTGCCAGCAGCCAGGGGGACAGGGGGCACCAAGAGACCCAGTACTTC
- TRBJ2-5 TRBV3-1 - CASSQGHPSQETQYF TGTGCCAGCAGCCAGGGACACCCTTCCCAAGAGACCCAGTACTTC
- TRBJ2-3 TRBV7-2 - CASSFSPTDTQYF TGTGCCAGCAGTTTTTCCCCCACAGATACGCAGTATTTT
once TRBJ1-1 TRBV7-2 - CASSFKGGGTEAFF TGTGCCAGCAGCTTTAAAGGGGGTGGAACTGAAGCTTTCTTT
once TRBJ2-7 TRBV11-2 TRBD2 CASSLTTRTSGPYEQYF TGTGCCAGCAGCCTAACTACAAGGACTAGCGGACCCTACGAGCAGTACTTC
- TRBJ2-7 TRBV20-1 TRBD2 CSATGLAAMEQYF TGCAGTGCTACCGGACTAGCGGCAATGGAGCAGTACTTC
- TRBJ2-6 TRBV27 - CASSPRPDPGANVLTF TGTGCCAGCAGTCCCCGACCGGACCCTGGGGCCAACGTCCTGACTTTC
once TRBJ1-5 TRBV7-2 - CASSPGWAEGQPQHF TGTGCCAGCAGCCCCGGGTGGGCGGAGGGTCAGCCCCAGCATTTT
- TRBJ2-5 TRBV4-1 - CASSQVDMGFQETQYF TGCGCCAGCAGCCAAGTCGATATGGGGTTCCAAGAGACCCAGTACTTC
- TRBJ1-1 TRBV6-2/TRBV6-3 TRBD1 CASRSDRGDTEAFF TGTGCCAGCAGATCCGACAGGGGCGACACTGAAGCTTTCTTT
- TRBJ2-3 TRBV6-5 - CASKFLYTDTQYF TGTGCCAGCAAGTTCCTTTACACAGATACGCAGTATTTT
- TRBJ1-5 TRBV15 - CATSRDNDQPQHF TGTGCCACCAGCAGAGATAACGATCAGCCCCAGCATTTT
- TRBJ2-5 TRBV3-1 - CASSQDRRETQYF TGTGCCAGCAGCCAAGATAGAAGAGAGACCCAGTACTTC
once TRBJ2-7 TRBV3-1 TRBD1 CASSRGTGPGEQYF TGTGCCAGCAGCCGAGGGACAGGCCCGGGAGAGCAGTACTTC
- TRBJ2-6 TRBV2 - CASSEGTAGANVLTF TGTGCCAGCAGTGAAGGTACGGCTGGGGCCAACGTCCTGACTTTC
once TRBJ2-7 TRBV7-9 TRBD1 CASRLVGGQGNEQYF TGTGCCAGCAGGCTAGTTGGGGGACAGGGGAACGAGCAGTACTTC
- TRBJ1-2 TRBV6-6 TRBD1 CASSYKGADYGYTF TGTGCCAGCAGTTATAAGGGGGCCGACTATGGCTACACCTTC
- TRBJ1-6 TRBV7-9 - CASSRDEDSPLHF TGTGCCAGCAGCCGGGACGAGGATTCACCCCTCCACTTT
- TRBJ2-5 TRBV5-1 TRBD2 CASRPTSAQETQYF TGCGCCAGCAGACCTACTAGCGCGCAAGAGACCCAGTACTTC
- TRBJ2-6 TRBV6-5 - CASTPGIVGANVLTF TGTGCCAGCACTCCCGGGATCGTCGGGGCCAACGTCCTGACTTTC
once TRBJ2-7 TRBV9 TRBD1 CASSVTGGPHAEQYF TGTGCCAGCAGCGTCACAGGGGGCCCCCACGCCGAGCAGTACTTC
- TRBJ2-1 TRBV24-1 - CATSDPGGGYEQFF TGTGCCACCAGTGATCCTGGGGGCGGCTATGAGCAGTTCTTC
- TRBJ2-5 TRBV4-1 - CASSPGAGVSQETQYF TGCGCCAGCAGCCCAGGCGCAGGGGTTTCCCAAGAGACCCAGTACTTC
- TRBJ2-3 TRBV5-1 - CASSFRGGADTQYF TGCGCCAGCAGCTTCCGCGGGGGCGCAGATACGCAGTATTTT
- TRBJ1-5 TRBV6-4 - CASSDLEPQHF TGTGCCAGCAGTGACTTGGAGCCCCAGCATTTT
- TRBJ2-7 TRBV3-1 - CASSQDHTNRFYEQYF TGTGCCAGCAGCCAAGATCATACAAACAGATTCTACGAGCAGTACTTC
- TRBJ2-1 TRBV10-3 TRBD2 CAISESWAGGPFNEQFF TGTGCCATCAGTGAGTCGTGGGCGGGAGGGCCGTTTAATGAGCAGTTCTTC
- TRBJ2-7 TRBV12-3/TRBV12-4 - CASGGTPAEQYF TGTGCCAGCGGCGGGACACCTGCCGAGCAGTACTTC
- TRBJ2-1 TRBV9 - CASSVRLARNEQFF TGTGCCAGCAGCGTTCGGCTAGCGAGGAATGAGCAGTTCTTC
- TRBJ2-6 TRBV12-5 - CASGRRGGISGANVLTF TGTGCTAGTGGCCGACGGGGCGGTATTTCTGGGGCCAACGTCCTGACTTTC
- TRBJ2-1 TRBV14 - CASSQDKENEQFF TGTGCCAGCAGCCAAGATAAGGAGAATGAGCAGTTCTTC
- TRBJ1-1 TRBV6-1 - CASKRGQTEAFF TGTGCCAGCAAGAGGGGCCAAACTGAAGCTTTCTTT
- TRBJ1-3 TRBV4-3 TRBD1 CASSQEAGGTGNTIYF TGCGCCAGCAGCCAAGAAGCAGGGGGGACTGGAAACACCATATATTTT
- TRBJ2-3 TRBV29-1 - CSVGLVGTDTQYF TGCAGCGTTGGACTAGTAGGCACAGATACGCAGTATTTT
- TRBJ2-1 TRBV23-1 TRBD2 CASGPGTSGISNEQFF TGCGCCAGCGGCCCCGGGACTAGCGGGATCTCGAATGAGCAGTTCTTC